This T cell receptor (beta chain) was obtained from a study of blood T cell repertoires in COVID-19. Study in general: The samples span acute and convalescent COVID-19 from the United States, Italy and Spain. T cells, B-cell-depleted T cells, or PBMCs supplied cDNA or gDNA.

The authors' processing: Estimates of nucleated cell counts were drawn from the amplification of reference gene primers. Clones were sequenced by immunoSEQ multiplex PCR, and TCRdb holds only the in-frame ones, with some missing. The V and J calls and clone size were taken over from that table, and D and trimming were inferred from the DNA. The sample yields roughly 65,000 clones, around 77% seen once. This CDR3 has 13 residues. The germline gives CDR1 SGHTA, CDR2 FQGNSA. The V end lost 2 bases, the J end lost 7 bases, and 6 bases lay between the germline ends. The sequence derives from a man between 60 and 70 years old with acute or convalescent COVID-19. J is TRBJ1-6 and V is TRBV7-2; perhaps TRBD1 as D (5 bases). Specimen: peripheral blood. The CDR3 DNA sequence: TGTGCCAGCAGCTTATACAGGAATTCACCCCTCCACTTT. Protein: CASSLYRNSPLHF.